This T cell receptor (beta chain) was found in a study of T cell responses to AZD1222 COVID-19 vaccine. Regarding this clone: The target antigen is unknown.

Study outcomes and limitations: Samples come after the peak T cell response, not at day 14.

Germline V lookup: CDR1 SGHRS, CDR2 YFSETQ. The CDR3 consists of 14 residues. After removal of 7 bases from V and 3 bases from J, the junction contained 7 bases not matched to a gene. Assay: immunoSEQ multiplex PCR; the TCRdb copy retains only in-frame clones and omits some. The repertoire holds 100,000 or so clones, with about 90% as singletons. V is TRBV5-1 and J is TRBJ2-1; TRBD1 matches at 7 bases. This clonotype originated in an adult in good health. The material sequenced was peripheral blood, taken on day 0 of AZD1222 vaccination. The CDR3 DNA follows: TGCGCCAGCTCTCCAGGGACAGTCTACAATGAGCAGTTCTTC. This sequence encodes CASSPGTVYNEQFF.